One sample yielded the 6 T cell receptor beta chains listed below, sequenced in a study of blood T cell repertoires in COVID-19. The assay was immunoSEQ multiplex PCR, and TCRdb's table has in-frame clones only and misses some. The repertoire holds fewer than 200,000 clones, with about 88% as singletons. Sequences were obtained from peripheral blood. Every receptor here comes from a man aged 60 to 75 with acute or convalescent COVID-19.

The chain uses TRBV2 and TRBJ1-5; 9 bases map to TRBD1. J lost 5 bases, V lost 7 bases, and 15 bases had no gene match. Germline values: CDR1 SNHLY, CDR2 FYNNEI. The CDR3 spans 17 residues. The CDR3 coding sequence is TGTGCCAGCATCGGCTCCGGGACAGGGCGAAAGGATCAGCCCCAGCATTTT. It encodes CASIGSGTGRKDQPQHF.

This clone occurred a few times. The gene calls are TRBV11-3 and TRBJ1-2; no clear D. This CDR3 has 14 residues. The germline V gene has CDR1 SGHNT and CDR2 YENEEA. The V end was cut by 2 bases, the J end by 3 bases, with 10 bases between. The CDR3 region is CASSLTRSDYGYTF. The CDR3 DNA is TGTGCCAGCAGCTTAACACGCAGCGACTATGGCTACACCTTC.

This chain joins TRBV29-1 and TRBJ1-2; no definite D call. The CDR3 contains 12 residues. V gave up 6 bases and J gave up 1 base, with 9 bases separating them. Per the germline V gene, CDR1 is SQVTM and CDR2 is ANQGSEA. CDR3 sequence: CSVYLINYGYTF. DNA of the CDR3: TGCAGCGTCTATCTAATTAACTATGGCTACACCTTC.

In this sample, this clone turned up a few times. V and J are TRBV30 and TRBJ1-2; D is possibly TRBD1 (5 bases). V lost 3 bases, J lost 6 bases, and 11 bases lay in between. The V gene's germline CDR1 is GTSNPN and CDR2 SVGIG (reference sequence). This CDR3 has 12 residues. The CDR3 DNA reads TGTGCCTGGAGCGCAGGGTTCAATGGCTACACCTTC. This encodes CAWSAGFNGYTF. Drawing the rest from reference TRBV30 and TRBJ1-2, the complete variable domain is SQTIHQWPATLVQPVGSPLSLECTVEGTSNPNLYWYRQAAGRGLQLLFYSVGIGQISSEVPQNLSASRPQDRQFILSSKKLLLSDSGFYLCAWSAGFNGYTFGSGTRLTVV.

V is TRBV3-1 (or the pseudogene TRBV3-2) and J is TRBJ2-2; D possibly corresponds to TRBD1 (5 bases). V was trimmed by 1 base and J by 7 bases, leaving 10 bases between them. Per germline, CDR1 LGHDT and CDR2 YNNKEL (reference sequence). This CDR3 spans 14 amino acids. The CDR3 bases are TGTGCCAGCAGCCAAGGGGGCACTAACGGGGAGCTGTTTTTT. Its translation: CASSQGGTNGELFF.

CDR3 nucleotides: TGTGCCAGCAGCAAAGGGGACAGACGAAACTATGGCTACACCTTC. Encoded protein: CASSKGDRRNYGYTF. The chain employs TRBV21-1 and TRBJ1-2; the table's D gene call, TRBD1, was not cross checked with the DNA. TRBV21-1 constitutes a pseudogene. CDR3 size: 15 residues.